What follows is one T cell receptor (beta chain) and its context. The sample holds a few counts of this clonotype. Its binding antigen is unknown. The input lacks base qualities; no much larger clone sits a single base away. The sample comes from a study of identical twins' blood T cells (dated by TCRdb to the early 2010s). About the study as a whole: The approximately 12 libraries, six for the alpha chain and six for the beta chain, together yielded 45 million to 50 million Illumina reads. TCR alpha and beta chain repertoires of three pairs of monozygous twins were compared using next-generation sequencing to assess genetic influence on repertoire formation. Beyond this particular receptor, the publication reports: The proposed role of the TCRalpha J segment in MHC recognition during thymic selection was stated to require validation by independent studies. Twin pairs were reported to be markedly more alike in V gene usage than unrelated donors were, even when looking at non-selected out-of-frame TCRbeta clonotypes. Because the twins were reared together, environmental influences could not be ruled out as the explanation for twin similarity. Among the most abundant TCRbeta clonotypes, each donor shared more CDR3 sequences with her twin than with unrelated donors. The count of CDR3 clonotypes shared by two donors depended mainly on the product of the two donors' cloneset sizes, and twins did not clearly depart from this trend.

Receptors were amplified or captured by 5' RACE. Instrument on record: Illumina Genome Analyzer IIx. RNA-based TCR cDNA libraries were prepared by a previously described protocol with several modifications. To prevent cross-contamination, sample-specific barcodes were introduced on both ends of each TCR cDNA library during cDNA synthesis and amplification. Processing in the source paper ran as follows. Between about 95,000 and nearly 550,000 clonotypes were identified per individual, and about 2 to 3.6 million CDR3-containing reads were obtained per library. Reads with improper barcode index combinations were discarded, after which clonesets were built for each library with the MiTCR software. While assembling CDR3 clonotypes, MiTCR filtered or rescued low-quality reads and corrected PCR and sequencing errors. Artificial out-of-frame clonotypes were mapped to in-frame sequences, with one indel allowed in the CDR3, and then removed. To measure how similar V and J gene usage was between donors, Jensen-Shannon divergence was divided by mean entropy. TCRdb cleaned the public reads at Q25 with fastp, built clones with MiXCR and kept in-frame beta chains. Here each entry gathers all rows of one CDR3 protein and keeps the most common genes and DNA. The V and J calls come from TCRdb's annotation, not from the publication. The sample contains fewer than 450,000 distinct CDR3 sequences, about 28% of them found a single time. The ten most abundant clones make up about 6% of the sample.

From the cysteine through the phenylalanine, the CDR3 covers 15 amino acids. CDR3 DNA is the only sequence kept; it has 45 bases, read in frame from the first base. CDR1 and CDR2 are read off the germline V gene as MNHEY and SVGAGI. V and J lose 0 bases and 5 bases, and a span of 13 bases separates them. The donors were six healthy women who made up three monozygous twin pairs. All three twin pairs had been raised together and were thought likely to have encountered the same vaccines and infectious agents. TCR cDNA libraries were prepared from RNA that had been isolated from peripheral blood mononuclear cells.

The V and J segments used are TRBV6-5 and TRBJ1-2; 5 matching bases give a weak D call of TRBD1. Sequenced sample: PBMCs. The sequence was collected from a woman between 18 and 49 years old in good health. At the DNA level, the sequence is TGTGCCAGCAGTTACTCGTTGCCAGGGCGATATGGCTACACCTTC. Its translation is CASSYSLPGRYGYTF.